These 19 T cell receptor beta chains came from one sample sequenced in a study of cytomegalovirus exposure and HLA in healthy donors. Sequencing used immunoSEQ multiplex PCR; TCRdb keeps in-frame clones, though not all of them. The data hold 220,000 or so clones, with over 75% observed a single time. Material for sequencing was PBMCs. The origin of the receptors is a woman aged 18-29 years in good health and CMV-seropositive.

This clone was detected only once. The chain uses TRBV28 and TRBJ2-3; 14 bases are a match to TRBD2. This CDR3 has 17 amino acids. Germline V lookup: CDR1 MDHEN, CDR2 SYDVKM. V was clipped by 2 bases and J by 5 bases; unmatched bases: 6. The CDR3 here is CASSLGGLAGEVDTQYF. The CDR3 coding sequence is TGTGCCAGCAGTTTAGGGGGACTAGCGGGAGAAGTAGATACGCAGTATTTT.

The rearrangement links TRBV4-2 to TRBJ2-7; TRBD2 agrees at 12 bases. The CDR3 sequence is 19 residues long. Unmatched junction bases numbered 16, after V lost 2 bases and J lost 5 bases. Germline V CDR1 and CDR2: LGHNA, YNFKEQ. The CDR3 bases are TGTGCCAGCAGCCAATCAGGACTAGCGGGACCTTTGGGGGAGAACGAGCAGTACTTC. Its protein is CASSQSGLAGPLGENEQYF.

The gene calls are TRBV4-2 and TRBJ1-5; D gene uncertain. CDR3 size: 14 residues. Germline V gives CDR1 LGHNA, CDR2 YNFKEQ. V was cut by 4 bases and J by 5 bases, with 12 bases left in between. The CDR3 DNA reads TGTGCCAGCAGCCGAGCAGGCCCCGATCAGCCCCAGCATTTT. Its protein is CASSRAGPDQPQHF.

This clone occurred a few times. This chain links TRBV6-6 with TRBJ2-7; D might be TRBD2 (6 bases). Germline loops: CDR1 MNHNY, CDR2 SVGAGI (reference sequence). The CDR3 contains 14 residues. Trimming pared 2 bases from V and 3 bases from J, leaving 11 bases between. The CDR3 sequence is CASSYRRDFYEQYF. DNA for the CDR3: TGTGCCAGCAGTTACCGTAGGGACTTCTACGAGCAGTACTTC.

The chain couples TRBV7-8 to TRBJ2-6; TRBD2 might be the D (6 bases). V was clipped by 1 base and J by 1 base, with 8 bases between them. The germline V gene has CDR1 SGHVS and CDR2 FQNEAQ. This CDR3 region has 16 residues. The CDR3 DNA reads TGTGCCAGCAGCTTAGATCGGGGGTCTGGGGCCAACGTCCTGACTTTC. Its translation: CASSLDRGSGANVLTF.

This clone appeared a single time. The chain has TRBV30 and TRBJ2-1; 13 bases line up with TRBD2. After removal of 5 bases from V and 8 bases from J, the junction contained 12 bases not matched to a gene. This CDR3 has 16 residues. Germline CDR1 reads GTSNPN; CDR2 reads SVGIG (reference sequence). CDR3 DNA sequence: TGTGCCTGGGATGCCGGGACTAGCGGGAAAGGGTATGAGCAGTTCTTC. Its protein product is CAWDAGTSGKGYEQFF.

This clone was seen once. The V call is TRBV9, the J call TRBJ2-1; 9 bases agree with TRBD2. The CDR3 is 17 amino acids. Germline V lookup: CDR1 SGDLS, CDR2 YYNGEE. J was trimmed by 0 bases and V by 4 bases; bases with no gene match: 8. The CDR3 nucleotides read TGTGCCAGCAGCAGAACACTTAGCGGGAGCTCCTACAATGAGCAGTTCTTC. Protein: CASSRTLSGSSYNEQFF.

The count of this clone is one. The chain recombines TRBV9 with TRBJ1-4; 7 nucleotides agree with TRBD1. Losses at the gene ends were 6 bases for V and 2 bases for J; bases not matched to a gene: 7. The germline CDR1 and CDR2 sequences are SGDLS and YYNGEE. This CDR3 has 15 residues. The CDR3 protein is CASKGTESTNEKLFF. The CDR3 bases are TGTGCCAGCAAAGGGACAGAGAGTACTAATGAAAAACTGTTTTTT.

The table lists this clone with a few counts. The chain combines TRBV7-8 with TRBJ1-4, with 8 positions matching TRBD1. After removal of 5 bases from V and 8 bases from J, the junction contained 7 bases not matched to a gene. Per germline, CDR1 SGHVS and CDR2 FQNEAQ. CDR3 length equals 14 residues. The CDR3 sequence is CASSGRGRREKLFF. The CDR3 region has the DNA TGTGCCAGCAGCGGCAGGGGGCGCCGGGAAAAACTGTTTTTT. Full variable domain (missing parts from reference TRBV7-8 and TRBJ1-4): GAGVSQSPRYKVAKRGQDVALRCDPISGHVSLFWYQQALGQGPEFLTYFQNEAQLDKSGLPSDRFFAERPEGSVSTLKIQRTQQEDSAVYLCASSGRGRREKLFFGSGTQLSVL.

The chain joins TRBV9 to TRBJ2-6, with D unresolved. The V gene's germline CDR1 is SGDLS and CDR2 YYNGEE. V lost 1 base, J lost 0 bases, and 5 bases lay in between. The CDR3 has 15 residues. Here the CDR3 reads CASSVSVSGANVLTF. For the CDR3, the DNA is TGTGCCAGCAGCGTATCCGTCTCTGGGGCCAACGTCCTGACTTTC. Based on the CDR3 plus reference TRBV9 and TRBJ2-6, the full variable domain is DSGVTQTPKHLITATGQRVTLRCSPRSGDLSVYWYQQSLDQGLQFLIQYYNGEERAKGNILERFSAQQFPDLHSELNLSSLELGDSALYFCASSVSVSGANVLTFGAGSRLTVL.

The V and J genes are TRBV4-1 and TRBJ2-1, with TRBD2 matching 11 bases. Germline values: CDR1 MGHRA, CDR2 YSYEKL. The CDR3 has 14 residues. V trimming: 4 bases; J trimming: 7 bases; junction bases outside the gene matches: 3. DNA of the CDR3: TGCGCCAGCAGCCTAGCGGGAGGGCCTAATGAGCAGTTCTTC. Its translation: CASSLAGGPNEQFF.

This chain uses TRBV6-5 with TRBJ2-7; TRBD1 matches 7 bases. After removal of 3 bases from V and 2 bases from J, the junction contained 7 bases not matched to a gene. The CDR3 has 15 residues. In germline, CDR1 is MNHEY, CDR2 SVGAGI. This chain's CDR3 is CASSYVGRGTYEQYF. CDR3 nucleotides: TGTGCCAGCAGTTATGTCGGCAGGGGGACCTACGAGCAGTACTTC.

CDR3 amino acids: CASRSGGSGNTIYF. CDR3 sequence (DNA): TGTGCCAGCAGGTCCGGGGGCTCTGGAAACACCATATATTTT. The chain is built from TRBV28 and TRBJ1-3; perhaps TRBD1 as D (5 bases). Germline V gene data show CDR1 as MDHEN and CDR2 as SYDVKM. Between the trimmed V and J ends, which lost 6 bases and 0 bases, there was a span of 9 bases. CDR3 length equals 14 residues.

This chain uses TRBV2 with TRBJ1-5, with 7 bases identical to TRBD1. Trimming at V came to 7 bases and at J to 0 bases, leaving 6 bases not matched to a gene. CDR3 length equals 15 residues. Germline CDR1 and CDR2: SNHLY and FYNNEI. The CDR3: CASTWDSLSNQPQHF. CDR3 DNA sequence: TGTGCCAGCACCTGGGACAGCCTTAGCAATCAGCCCCAGCATTTT.

The chain is built from TRBV30 and TRBJ1-2; D may be TRBD1 (5 bases). There are 16 residues in the CDR3. V lost 3 bases, J lost 0 bases, and 17 bases lay in between. Germline loops: CDR1 GTSNPN, CDR2 SVGIG (reference sequence). CDR3 DNA: TGTGCCTGGAGCGGACTGCGGGACCGAGCTAACTATGGCTACACCTTC. Translating it yields CAWSGLRDRANYGYTF.

This sequence joins TRBV9 and TRBJ1-2; D might be TRBD1 (5 bases). The CDR3 is 12 amino acids. Germline V lookup: CDR1 SGDLS, CDR2 YYNGEE. The V gene lost 7 bases and the J gene lost 3 bases, with 10 bases spanning the gap. The CDR3 loop is CASGGDYYGYTF. CDR3 sequence (DNA): TGTGCCAGCGGGGGGGACTACTATGGCTACACCTTC.

This chain connects TRBV5-1 to TRBJ2-2; D possibly corresponds to TRBD1 (5 bases). The CDR3 covers 16 residues. Between the trimmed V and J ends, which lost 4 bases and 7 bases, there was a span of 20 bases. Germline-derived CDR1 and CDR2 are SGHRS and YFSETQ. DNA of the CDR3: TGCGCCAGCAGCCTAAACTTCCAGGGCGCCGACGGGGAGCTGTTTTTT. Its protein product is CASSLNFQGADGELFF.

The chain links TRBV7-6 to TRBJ2-1; TRBD2 is a possible D gene (6 bases). Germline lookup yields CDR1 SGHVS and CDR2 FNYEAQ. CDR3 length equals 16 residues. V shed 3 bases and J shed 2 bases, with 14 bases lying between them. The CDR3 sequence: CASSFEEEGTYNEQFF. The CDR3 coding sequence is TGTGCCAGCAGCTTCGAAGAGGAGGGGACCTACAATGAGCAGTTCTTC. The variable domain in full, completed from reference TRBV7-6 and TRBJ2-1, reads GAGVSQSPRYKVTKRGQDVALRCDPISGHVSLYWYRQALGQGPEFLTYFNYEAQQDKSGLPNDRFSAERPEGSISTLTIQRTEQRDSAMYRCASSFEEEGTYNEQFFGPGTRLTVL.

J is TRBJ2-4 and V is TRBV25-1, with D perhaps matching TRBD1 (5 bases). This CDR3 contains 12 residues. Per germline, CDR1 MGHDK and CDR2 SYGVNS. With 4 bases removed from V and 8 bases from J, the gap between germline ends came to 9 bases. The CDR3 region is CASSVRADIQYF. The CDR3 DNA reads as TGTGCCAGCAGTGTCAGGGCGGACATTCAGTACTTC.